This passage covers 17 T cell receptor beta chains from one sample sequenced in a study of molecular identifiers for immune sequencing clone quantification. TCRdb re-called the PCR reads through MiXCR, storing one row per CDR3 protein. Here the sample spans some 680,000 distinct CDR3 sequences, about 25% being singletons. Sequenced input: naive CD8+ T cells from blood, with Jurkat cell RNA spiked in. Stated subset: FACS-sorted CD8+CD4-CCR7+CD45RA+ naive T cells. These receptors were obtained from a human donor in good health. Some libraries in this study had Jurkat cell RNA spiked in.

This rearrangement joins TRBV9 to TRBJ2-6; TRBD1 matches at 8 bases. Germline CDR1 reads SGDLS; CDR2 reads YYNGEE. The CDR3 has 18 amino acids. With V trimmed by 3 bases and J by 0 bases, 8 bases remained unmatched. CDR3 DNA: TGTGCCAGCAGCGCTCGGACAGGGAGCCCCTCTGGGGCCAACGTCCTGACTTTC. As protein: CASSARTGSPSGANVLTF.

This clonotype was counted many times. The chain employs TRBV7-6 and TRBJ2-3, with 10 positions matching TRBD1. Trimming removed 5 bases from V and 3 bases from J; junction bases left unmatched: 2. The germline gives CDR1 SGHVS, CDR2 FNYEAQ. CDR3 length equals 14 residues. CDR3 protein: CASSEGQGTDTQYF. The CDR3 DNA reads TGTGCCAGCAGCGAGGGACAGGGGACAGATACGCAGTATTTT.

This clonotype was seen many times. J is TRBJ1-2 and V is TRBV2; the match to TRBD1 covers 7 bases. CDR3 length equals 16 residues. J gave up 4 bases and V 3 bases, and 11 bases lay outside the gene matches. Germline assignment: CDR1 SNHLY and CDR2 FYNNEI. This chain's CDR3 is CASSEPGQPISYGYTF. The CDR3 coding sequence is TGTGCCAGCAGTGAGCCGGGACAGCCAATCTCCTATGGCTACACCTTC.

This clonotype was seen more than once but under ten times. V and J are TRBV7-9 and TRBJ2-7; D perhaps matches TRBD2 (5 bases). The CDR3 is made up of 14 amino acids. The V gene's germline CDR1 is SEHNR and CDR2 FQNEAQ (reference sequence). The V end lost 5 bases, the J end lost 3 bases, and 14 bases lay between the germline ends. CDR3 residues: CASSPDTSDYEQYF. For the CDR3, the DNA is TGTGCCAGCAGCCCAGATACTAGTGACTACGAGCAGTACTTC.

The CDR3 DNA follows: TGCGCCAGCAGCCAAGAGCGGTTCTCCTACGAGCAGTACTTC. Amino acid sequence: CASSQERFSYEQYF. The chain recombines TRBV4-3 with TRBJ2-7; D remains ambiguous. This CDR3 has 14 residues. CDR1 is LGHNA, CDR2 YSLEER, per germline. V was trimmed by 0 bases and J by 0 bases, leaving 6 bases between them.

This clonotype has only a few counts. CDR3 sequence (DNA): TGTGCCAGCAGTTTCCAGTTTGATACGCAGTATTTT. Translation gives CASSFQFDTQYF. The V call is TRBV27, the J call TRBJ2-3; the D is unclear. Trimming removed 3 bases at V and 6 bases at J, with 7 bases between. Germline V CDR1 and CDR2: MNHEY, SMNVEV (reference sequence). This CDR3 has 12 amino acids.

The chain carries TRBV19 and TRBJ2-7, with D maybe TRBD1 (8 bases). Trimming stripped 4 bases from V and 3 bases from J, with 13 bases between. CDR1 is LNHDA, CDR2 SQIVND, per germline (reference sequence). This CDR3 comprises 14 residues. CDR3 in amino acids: CASSTQGGGYEQYF. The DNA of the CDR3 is TGTGCCAGTAGTACACAGGGGGGGGGCTACGAGCAGTACTTC.

This CDR3 reads CASSVTGGSQPQHF. The CDR3 DNA is TGTGCCAGCAGCGTGACAGGGGGCAGTCAGCCCCAGCATTTT. The chain recombines TRBV7-9 with TRBJ1-5; TRBD1 agrees at 10 bases. The CDR3 spans 14 residues. CDR1 is SEHNR, CDR2 FQNEAQ, per germline (reference sequence). Trimming cost V 5 bases and J 6 bases; bases outside gene matches: 4.

DNA for the CDR3: TGTGCCAGCAGTGAAGCGCCCTGGGCGGGTTTTGGTGAGCAGTTCTTC. This codes for CASSEAPWAGFGEQFF. The V and J genes are TRBV2 and TRBJ2-1, with TRBD2 as a possible D gene (5 bases). Germline V gene lookup returns CDR1 SNHLY and CDR2 FYNNEI. Between the trimmed V and J ends, which lost 0 bases and 9 bases, there was a span of 18 bases. The CDR3 sequence is 16 residues long.

Here the CDR3 DNA reads TGTGCCAGCAGCCCTGGTGCGGGCCCTGGAAACACCATATATTTT. Its translation is CASSPGAGPGNTIYF. J is TRBJ1-3 and V is TRBV5-6; D gene uncertain. This CDR3 comprises 15 residues. Looked up from germline, CDR1 is SGHDT and CDR2 is YYEEEE. Trimming stripped 4 bases from V and 2 bases from J, with 13 bases between.

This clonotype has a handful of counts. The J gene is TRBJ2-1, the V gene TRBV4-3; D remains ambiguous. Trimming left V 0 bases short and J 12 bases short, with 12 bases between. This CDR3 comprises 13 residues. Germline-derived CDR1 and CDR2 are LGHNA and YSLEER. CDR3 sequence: CASSQDLGQRQFF. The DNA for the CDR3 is TGCGCCAGCAGCCAAGATCTTGGGCAGCGGCAGTTCTTC.

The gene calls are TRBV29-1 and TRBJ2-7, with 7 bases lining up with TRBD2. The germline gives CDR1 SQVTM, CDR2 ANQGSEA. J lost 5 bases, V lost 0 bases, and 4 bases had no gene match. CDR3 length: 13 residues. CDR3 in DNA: TGCAGCGTTGAAGATCAGGGAGGGAACGAGCAGTACTTC. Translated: CSVEDQGGNEQYF.

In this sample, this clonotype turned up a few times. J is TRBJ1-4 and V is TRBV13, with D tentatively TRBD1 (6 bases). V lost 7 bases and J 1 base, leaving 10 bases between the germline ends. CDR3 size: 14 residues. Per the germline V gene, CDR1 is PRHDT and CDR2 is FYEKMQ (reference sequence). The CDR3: CASTKDRTNEKLFF. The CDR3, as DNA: TGTGCCAGCACAAAGGACAGAACTAATGAAAAACTGTTTTTT.

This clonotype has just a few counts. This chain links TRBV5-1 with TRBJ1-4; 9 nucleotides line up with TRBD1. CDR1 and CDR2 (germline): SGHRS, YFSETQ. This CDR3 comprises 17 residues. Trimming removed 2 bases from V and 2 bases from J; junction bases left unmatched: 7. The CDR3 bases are TGCGCCAGCAGCTTAACAGGGGGCTTAGGGACTAATGAAAAACTGTTTTTT. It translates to CASSLTGGLGTNEKLFF.

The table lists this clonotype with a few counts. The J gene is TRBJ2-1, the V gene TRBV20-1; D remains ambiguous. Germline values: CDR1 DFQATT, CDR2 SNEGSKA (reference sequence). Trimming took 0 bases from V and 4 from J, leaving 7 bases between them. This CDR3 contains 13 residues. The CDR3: CSARDQVYNEQFF. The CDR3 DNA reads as TGCAGTGCTAGAGATCAGGTGTACAATGAGCAGTTCTTC.

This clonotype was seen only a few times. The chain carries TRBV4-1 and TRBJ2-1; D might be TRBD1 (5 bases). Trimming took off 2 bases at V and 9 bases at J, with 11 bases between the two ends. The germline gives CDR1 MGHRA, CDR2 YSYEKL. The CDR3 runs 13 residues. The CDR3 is CASSQIDSSEQFF. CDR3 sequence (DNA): TGCGCCAGCAGCCAAATAGACAGCAGTGAGCAGTTCTTC.

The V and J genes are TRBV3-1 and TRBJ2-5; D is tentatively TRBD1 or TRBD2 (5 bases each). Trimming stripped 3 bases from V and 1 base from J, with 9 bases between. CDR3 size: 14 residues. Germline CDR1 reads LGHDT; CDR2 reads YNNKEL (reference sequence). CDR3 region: CASSQGRPQETQYF. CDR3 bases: TGTGCCAGCAGCCAGGGACGGCCCCAAGAGACCCAGTACTTC.